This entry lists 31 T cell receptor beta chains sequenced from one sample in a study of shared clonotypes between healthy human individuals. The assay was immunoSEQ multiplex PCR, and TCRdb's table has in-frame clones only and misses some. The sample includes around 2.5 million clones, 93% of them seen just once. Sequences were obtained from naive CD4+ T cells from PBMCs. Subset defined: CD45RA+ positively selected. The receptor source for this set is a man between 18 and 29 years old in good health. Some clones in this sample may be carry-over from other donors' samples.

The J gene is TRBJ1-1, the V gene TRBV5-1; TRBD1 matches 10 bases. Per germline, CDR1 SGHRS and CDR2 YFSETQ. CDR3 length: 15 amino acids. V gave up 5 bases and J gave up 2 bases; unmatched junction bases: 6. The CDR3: CASRPGTGVNTEAFF. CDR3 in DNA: TGCGCCAGCAGGCCCGGGACAGGGGTAAACACTGAAGCTTTCTTT.

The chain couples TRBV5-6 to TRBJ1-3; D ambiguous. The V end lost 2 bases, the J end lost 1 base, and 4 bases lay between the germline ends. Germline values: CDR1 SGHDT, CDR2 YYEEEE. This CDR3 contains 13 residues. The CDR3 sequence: CASSFKSGNTIYF. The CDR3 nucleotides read TGTGCCAGCAGCTTCAAGTCTGGAAACACCATATATTTT.

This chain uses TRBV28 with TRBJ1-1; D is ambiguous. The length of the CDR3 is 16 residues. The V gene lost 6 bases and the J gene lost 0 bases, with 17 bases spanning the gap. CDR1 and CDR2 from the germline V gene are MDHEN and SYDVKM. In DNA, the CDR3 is TGTGCCAGCAGCCCCAAACAGTCTCGGTTGAACACTGAAGCTTTCTTT. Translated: CASSPKQSRLNTEAFF.

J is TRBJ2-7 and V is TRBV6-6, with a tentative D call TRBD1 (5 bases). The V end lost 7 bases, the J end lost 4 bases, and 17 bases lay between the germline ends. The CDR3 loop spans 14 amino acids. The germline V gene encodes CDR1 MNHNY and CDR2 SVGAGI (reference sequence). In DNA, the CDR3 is TGTGCCAGCACACCGACAGCCCTACAGTACGAGCAGTACTTC. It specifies CASTPTALQYEQYF.

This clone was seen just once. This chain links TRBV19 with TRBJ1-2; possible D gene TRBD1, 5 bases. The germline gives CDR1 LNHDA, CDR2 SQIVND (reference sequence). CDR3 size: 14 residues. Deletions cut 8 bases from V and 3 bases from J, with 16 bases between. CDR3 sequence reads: CASATPGRDYGYTF. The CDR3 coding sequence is TGTGCCAGTGCTACCCCGGGCAGGGACTATGGCTACACCTTC.

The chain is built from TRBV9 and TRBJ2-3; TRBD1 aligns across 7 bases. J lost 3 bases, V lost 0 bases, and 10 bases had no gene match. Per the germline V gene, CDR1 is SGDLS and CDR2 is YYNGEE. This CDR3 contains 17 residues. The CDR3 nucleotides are TGTGCCAGCAGCGTAGGTCGTCGGGACAGTACAACAGATACGCAGTATTTT. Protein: CASSVGRRDSTTDTQYF.

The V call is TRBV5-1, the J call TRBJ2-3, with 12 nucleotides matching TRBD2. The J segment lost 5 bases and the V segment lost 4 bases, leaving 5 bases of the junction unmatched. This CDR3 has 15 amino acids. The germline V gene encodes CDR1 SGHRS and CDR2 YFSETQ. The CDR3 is CASSVTSGREDTQYF. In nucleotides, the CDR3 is TGCGCCAGCAGCGTGACTAGCGGGAGAGAAGATACGCAGTATTTT.

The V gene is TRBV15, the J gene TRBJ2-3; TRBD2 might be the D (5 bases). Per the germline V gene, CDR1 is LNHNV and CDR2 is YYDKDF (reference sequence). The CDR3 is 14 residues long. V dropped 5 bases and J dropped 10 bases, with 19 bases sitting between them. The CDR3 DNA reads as TGTGCCACCAGCGCTACCATCGGACTGAGCGCGCAGTATTTT. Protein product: CATSATIGLSAQYF.

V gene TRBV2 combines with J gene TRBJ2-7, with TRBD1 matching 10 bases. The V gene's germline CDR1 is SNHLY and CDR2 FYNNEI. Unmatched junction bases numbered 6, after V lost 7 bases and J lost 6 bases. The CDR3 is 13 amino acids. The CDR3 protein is CASTGQGWSEQYF. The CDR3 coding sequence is TGTGCCAGCACGGGACAGGGGTGGTCCGAGCAGTACTTC.

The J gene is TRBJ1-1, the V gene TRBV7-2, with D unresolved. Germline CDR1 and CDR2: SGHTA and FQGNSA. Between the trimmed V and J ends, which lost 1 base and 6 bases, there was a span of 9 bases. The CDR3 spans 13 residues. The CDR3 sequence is CASSLEAGSEAFF. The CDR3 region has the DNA TGTGCCAGCAGCTTAGAGGCCGGGTCTGAAGCTTTCTTT.

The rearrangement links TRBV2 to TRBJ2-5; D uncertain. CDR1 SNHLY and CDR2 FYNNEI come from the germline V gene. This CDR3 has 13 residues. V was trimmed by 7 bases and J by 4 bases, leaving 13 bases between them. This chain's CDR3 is CASNYVFGETQYF. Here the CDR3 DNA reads TGTGCCAGCAATTACGTGTTCGGAGAGACCCAGTACTTC.

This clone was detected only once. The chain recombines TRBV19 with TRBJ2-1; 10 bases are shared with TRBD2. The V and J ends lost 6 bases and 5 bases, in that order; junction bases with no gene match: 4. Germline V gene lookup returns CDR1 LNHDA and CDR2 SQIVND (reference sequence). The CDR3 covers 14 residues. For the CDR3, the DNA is TGTGCCAGTAGCTGGACTAGCGGCCACAATGAGCAGTTCTTC. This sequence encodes CASSWTSGHNEQFF.

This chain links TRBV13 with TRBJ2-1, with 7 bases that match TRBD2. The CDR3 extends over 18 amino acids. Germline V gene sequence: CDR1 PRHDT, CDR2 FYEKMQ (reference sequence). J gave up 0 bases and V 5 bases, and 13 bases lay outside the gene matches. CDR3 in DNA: TGTGCCAGCAGCCGATTGGGGGGGACTCATATCTCCTACAATGAGCAGTTCTTC. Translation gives CASSRLGGTHISYNEQFF. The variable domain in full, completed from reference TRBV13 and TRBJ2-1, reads AAGVIQSPRHLIKEKRETATLKCYPIPRHDTVYWYQQGPGQDPQFLISFYEKMQSDKGSIPDRFSAQQFSDYHSELNMSSLELGDSALYFCASSRLGGTHISYNEQFFGPGTRLTVL.

Written as DNA, the CDR3 is TGTGCTAGTGGTTCCCGGCCAGTTTTTGGGATCATGACAACTGAAGCTTTCTTT. It specifies CASGSRPVFGIMTTEAFF. V is TRBV12-5 and J is TRBJ1-1; no definite D call. V lost 4 bases, J lost 5 bases, and 26 bases lay in between. The CDR3 is 18 residues long. CDR1 LGHNT and CDR2 FRNRAP come from the germline V gene.

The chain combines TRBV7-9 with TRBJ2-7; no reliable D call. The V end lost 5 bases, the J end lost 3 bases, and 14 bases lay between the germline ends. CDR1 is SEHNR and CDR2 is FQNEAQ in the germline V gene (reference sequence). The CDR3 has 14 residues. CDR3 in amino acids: CASSTHPSDYEQYF. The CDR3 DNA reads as TGTGCCAGCAGCACCCACCCCTCGGACTACGAGCAGTACTTC.

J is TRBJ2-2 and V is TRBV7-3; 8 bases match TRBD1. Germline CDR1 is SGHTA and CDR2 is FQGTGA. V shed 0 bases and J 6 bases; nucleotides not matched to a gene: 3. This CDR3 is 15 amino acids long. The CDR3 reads CASSLTWTGSGELFF. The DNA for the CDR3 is TGTGCCAGCAGCTTAACTTGGACAGGGTCCGGGGAGCTGTTTTTT.

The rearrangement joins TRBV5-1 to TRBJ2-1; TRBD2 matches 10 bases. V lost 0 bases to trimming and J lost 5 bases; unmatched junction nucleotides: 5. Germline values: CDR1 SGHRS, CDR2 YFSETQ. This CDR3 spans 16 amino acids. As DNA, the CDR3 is TGCGCCAGCAGCTTGGTCACTAGCGGGAAGAACAATGAGCAGTTCTTC. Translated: CASSLVTSGKNNEQFF. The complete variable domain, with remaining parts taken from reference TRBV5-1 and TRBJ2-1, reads KAGVTQTPRYLIKTRGQQVTLSCSPISGHRSVSWYQQTPGQGLQFLFEYFSETQRNKGNFPGRFSGRQFSNSRSEMNVSTLELGDSALYLCASSLVTSGKNNEQFFGPGTRLTVL.

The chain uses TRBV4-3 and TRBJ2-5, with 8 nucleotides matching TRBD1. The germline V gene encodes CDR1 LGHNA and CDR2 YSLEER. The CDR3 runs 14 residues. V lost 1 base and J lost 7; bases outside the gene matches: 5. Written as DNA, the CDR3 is TGCGCCAGCAGCCAAGGGACAGGGTTTGGGACCCAGTACTTC. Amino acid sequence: CASSQGTGFGTQYF.

The DNA for the CDR3 is TGCGCCAGCAGTGGTTCGCGGCCTTCCGACTCACCCCTCCACTTT. Residues: CASSGSRPSDSPLHF. The chain links TRBV10-1 to TRBJ1-6; D uncertain. V was trimmed by 4 bases and J by 10 bases, leaving 17 bases between them. This CDR3 comprises 15 residues. Germline V CDR1 and CDR2: WNHNN, SYGVQD (reference sequence).

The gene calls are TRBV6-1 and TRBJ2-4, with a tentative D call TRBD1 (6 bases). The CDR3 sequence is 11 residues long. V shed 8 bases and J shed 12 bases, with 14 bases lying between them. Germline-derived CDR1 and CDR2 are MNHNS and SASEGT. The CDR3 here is CASGTGFTQYF. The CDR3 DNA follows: TGTGCCAGCGGAACAGGGTTTACTCAGTACTTC.

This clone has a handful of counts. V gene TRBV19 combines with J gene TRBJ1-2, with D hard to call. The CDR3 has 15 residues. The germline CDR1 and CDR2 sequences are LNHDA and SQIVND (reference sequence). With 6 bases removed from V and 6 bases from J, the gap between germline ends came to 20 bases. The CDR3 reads CASRPESPRRDGYTF. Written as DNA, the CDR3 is TGTGCCAGTAGGCCCGAGAGCCCAAGAAGGGATGGCTACACCTTC.

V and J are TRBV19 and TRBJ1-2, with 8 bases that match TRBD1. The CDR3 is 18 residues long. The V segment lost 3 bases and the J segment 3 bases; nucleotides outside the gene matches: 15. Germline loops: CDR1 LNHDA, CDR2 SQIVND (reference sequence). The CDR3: CASSMIWTGKLRDYGYTF. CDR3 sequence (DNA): TGTGCCAGTAGTATGATTTGGACAGGGAAGTTACGGGACTATGGCTACACCTTC. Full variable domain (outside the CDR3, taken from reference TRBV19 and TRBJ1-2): DGGITQSPKYLFRKEGQNVTLSCEQNLNHDAMYWYRQDPGQGLRLIYYSQIVNDFQKGDIAEGYSVSREKKESFPLTVTSAQKNPTAFYLCASSMIWTGKLRDYGYTFGSGTRLTVV.

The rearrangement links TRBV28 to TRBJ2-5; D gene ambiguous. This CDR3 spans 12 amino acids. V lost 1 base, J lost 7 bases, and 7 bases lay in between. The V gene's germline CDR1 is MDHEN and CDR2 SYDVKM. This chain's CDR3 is CASSLLSGTQYF. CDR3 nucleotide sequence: TGTGCCAGCAGTTTATTGTCCGGGACCCAGTACTTC. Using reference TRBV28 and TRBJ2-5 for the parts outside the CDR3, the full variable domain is DVKVTQSSRYLVKRTGEKVFLECVQDMDHENMFWYRQDPGLGLRLIYFSYDVKMKEKGDIPEGYSVSREKKERFSLILESASTNQTSMYLCASSLLSGTQYFGPGTRLLVL.

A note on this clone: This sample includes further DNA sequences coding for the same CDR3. CDR3 DNA sequence: TGTGCCTCGGGAGGGAATCAGCCCCAGCATTTT. Residues: CASGGNQPQHF. The rearrangement uses TRBV28 and TRBJ1-5; D call uncertain. In germline, CDR1 is MDHEN, CDR2 SYDVKM. Trimming took 11 bases from V and 4 from J, leaving 9 bases between them. This CDR3 is built from 11 residues.

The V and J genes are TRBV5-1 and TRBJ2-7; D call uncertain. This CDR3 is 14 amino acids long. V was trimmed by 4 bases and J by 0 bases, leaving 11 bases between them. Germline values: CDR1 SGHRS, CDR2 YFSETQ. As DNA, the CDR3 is TGCGCCAGCAGCCCTCTCTCTAGCTCCTACGAGCAGTACTTC. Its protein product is CASSPLSSSYEQYF.

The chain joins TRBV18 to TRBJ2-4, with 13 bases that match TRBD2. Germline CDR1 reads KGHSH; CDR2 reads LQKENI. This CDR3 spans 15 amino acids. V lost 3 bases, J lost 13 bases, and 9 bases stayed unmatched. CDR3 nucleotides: TGTGCCAGCTCACCTTCGGGGGGGACTAGCGGGAACCAGTACTTC. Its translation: CASSPSGGTSGNQYF.

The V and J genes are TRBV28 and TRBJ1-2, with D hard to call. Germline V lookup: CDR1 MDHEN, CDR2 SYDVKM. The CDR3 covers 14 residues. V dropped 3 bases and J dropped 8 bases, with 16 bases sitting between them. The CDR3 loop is CASSFTALNAGYTF. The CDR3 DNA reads TGTGCCAGCAGTTTTACGGCTTTAAACGCGGGCTACACCTTC.

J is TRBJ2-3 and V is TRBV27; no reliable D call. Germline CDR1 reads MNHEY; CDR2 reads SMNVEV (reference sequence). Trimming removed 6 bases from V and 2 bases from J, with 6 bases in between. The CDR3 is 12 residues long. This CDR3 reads CASRDLTDTQYF. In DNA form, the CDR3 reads TGTGCCAGCAGAGACCTCACAGATACGCAGTATTTT.

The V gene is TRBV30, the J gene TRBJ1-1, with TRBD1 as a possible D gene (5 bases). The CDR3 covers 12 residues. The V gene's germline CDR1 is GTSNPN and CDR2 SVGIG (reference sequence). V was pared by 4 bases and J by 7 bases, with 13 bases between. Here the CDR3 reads CAWNPWRGEAFF. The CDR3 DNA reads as TGTGCCTGGAACCCCTGGAGGGGTGAAGCTTTCTTT.

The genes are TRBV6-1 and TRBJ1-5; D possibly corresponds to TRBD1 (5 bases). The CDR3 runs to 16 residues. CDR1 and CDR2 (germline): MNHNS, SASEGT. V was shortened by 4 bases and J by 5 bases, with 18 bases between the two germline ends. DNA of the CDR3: TGTGCCAGCAGTGTGGTGTCGACTCGAGGGGATCAGCCCCAGCATTTT. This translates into CASSVVSTRGDQPQHF.

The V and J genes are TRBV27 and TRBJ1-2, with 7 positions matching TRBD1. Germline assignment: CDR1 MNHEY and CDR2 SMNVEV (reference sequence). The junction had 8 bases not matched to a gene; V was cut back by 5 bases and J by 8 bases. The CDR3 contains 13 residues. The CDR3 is CASSRQGSGGYTF. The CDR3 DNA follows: TGTGCCAGCAGTAGACAGGGTTCGGGCGGCTACACCTTC.